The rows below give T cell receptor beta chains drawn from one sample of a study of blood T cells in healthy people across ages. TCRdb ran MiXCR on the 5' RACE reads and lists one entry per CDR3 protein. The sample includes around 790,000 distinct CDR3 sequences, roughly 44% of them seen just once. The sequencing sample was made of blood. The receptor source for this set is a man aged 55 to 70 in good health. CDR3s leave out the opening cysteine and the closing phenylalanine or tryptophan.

CDR3 protein: SARKRQGAGNEQF
J gene: TRBJ2-1
V gene: TRBV20-1

CDR3 protein: ASSPGGGLDTEAF
J gene: TRBJ1-1
V gene: TRBV7-2

CDR3 protein: ASSLEGSLSEQY
J gene: TRBJ2-7
V gene: TRBV7-9

CDR3 protein: ANSLRTDYNKQF
J gene: TRBJ2-1
V gene: TRBV7-2

CDR3 protein: ASSLTGRSGNQPQH
J gene: TRBJ1-5
V gene: TRBV7-6

CDR3 protein: ASSQRGQGYT
J gene: TRBJ1-2
V gene: TRBV4-3

CDR3 protein: ASSQETGLRPGLYEQY
J gene: TRBJ2-7
V gene: TRBV3-1

CDR3 protein: ASRPEDGFPSYEQY
J gene: TRBJ2-7
V gene: TRBV19

CDR3 protein: ASSSGQQTYGYT
J gene: TRBJ1-2
V gene: TRBV5-1

CDR3 protein: ASSLNWGQGQDEQY
J gene: .
V gene: TRBV5-1

CDR3 protein: ASSLRYTGGSSPLH
J gene: TRBJ1-6
V gene: TRBV27

CDR3 protein: ASSLGVFSGGAGDTQY
J gene: TRBJ2-3
V gene: TRBV7-8

CDR3 protein: ASRFDRSSSYNEQF
J gene: TRBJ2-1
V gene: TRBV2

CDR3 protein: ASRASLGANSYEQY
J gene: TRBJ2-7
V gene: TRBV6-6

CDR3 protein: AISESGLAGVEQY
J gene: TRBJ2-7
V gene: TRBV10-3

CDR3 protein: ASAVFNTEAF
J gene: TRBJ1-1
V gene: TRBV7-2

CDR3 protein: ASSLYSLGTDTQY
J gene: TRBJ2-3
V gene: TRBV7-2

CDR3 protein: ASTGTASGIQY
J gene: TRBJ2-4
V gene: TRBV6-1